The clone carrying this T cell receptor beta chain has just a few counts. Its antigen is still unknown. This record belongs to a study of beta chain features in type 1 diabetes. General observations from the study: Healthy donors had naive, central memory and Treg TCRB repertoires that appeared less similar than those seen among patients. More deletions and fewer insertions at VDJ junctions were found in patients with type 1 diabetes. For Type 1 diabetes patients, all four CD4+ subsets carried TCRB CDR3s that were moderately but significantly shorter. Amplification by PCR could prefer shorter templates, with the same effect in patients and controls.

Trimming cost V 6 bases and J 3 bases; bases outside gene matches: 5. Germline assignment: CDR1 SGHTA and CDR2 FQGNSA. The CDR3 contains 15 residues. The study reverse transcribed the entire isolated RNA, so it sequenced expressed TCRB transcripts. The assay was immunoSEQ multiplex PCR, and TCRdb's table has in-frame clones only and misses some. In the table there are 200,000 to 250,000 clones, about 25% of which are singletons. This sequence originates from a man aged 30 to 39 in good health. Sequenced input: central memory CD4+ T cells from blood. The rearrangement uses TRBV7-2 and TRBJ2-2; 9 bases are shared with TRBD1. Here the CDR3 reads CASRPGTGYTGELFF. The CDR3 DNA is TGTGCCAGCAGGCCTGGGACAGGGTACACCGGGGAGCTGTTTTTT.